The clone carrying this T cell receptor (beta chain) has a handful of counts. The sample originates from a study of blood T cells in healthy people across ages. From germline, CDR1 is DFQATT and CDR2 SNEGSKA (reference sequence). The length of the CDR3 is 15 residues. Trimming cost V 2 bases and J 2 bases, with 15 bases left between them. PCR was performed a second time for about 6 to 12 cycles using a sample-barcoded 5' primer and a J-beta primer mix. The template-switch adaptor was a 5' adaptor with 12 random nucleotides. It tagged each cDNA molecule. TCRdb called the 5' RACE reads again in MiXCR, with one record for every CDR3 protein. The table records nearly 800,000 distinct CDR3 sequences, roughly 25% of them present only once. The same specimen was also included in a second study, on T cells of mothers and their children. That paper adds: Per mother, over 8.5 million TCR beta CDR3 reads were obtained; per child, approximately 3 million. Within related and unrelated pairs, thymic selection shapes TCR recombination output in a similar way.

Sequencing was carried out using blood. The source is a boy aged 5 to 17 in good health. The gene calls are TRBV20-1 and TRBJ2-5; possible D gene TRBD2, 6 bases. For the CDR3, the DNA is TGCAGTGCTAGACCGACGGGACGGGAGCAAGAGACCCAGTACTTC. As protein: CSARPTGREQETQYF.